These T cell receptor beta chains were read from a single sample in a study of T cell responses to AZD1222 COVID-19 vaccine. Method: immunoSEQ multiplex PCR; TCRdb's copy keeps in-frame clones and lacks some. The sample carries 110,000 to 150,000 clones, over 85% recorded once. Sequenced material: peripheral blood, taken on day 0 of AZD1222 vaccination. These receptor sequences come from an adult in good health. The CDR3 runs from the conserved cysteine through the conserved F or W. A D gene is named only where the DNA matches it firmly. Only some rows state a clone size, as once, few, many or a class for expanded clones.

j_call v_call d_call clone_size cdr3_nt cdr3_aa
TRBJ2-1 TRBV6-1 - - TGTGCCAGCAGTGAAAGCGAGCTACCCTATGAGCAGTTCTTC CASSESELPYEQFF
TRBJ1-5 TRBV19 - once TGTGCCAGTAGTATCGGCGCCAGGGGCAATCAGCCCCAGCATTTT CASSIGARGNQPQHF
TRBJ2-5 TRBV6-5 TRBD1 - TGTGCCAGCAGTTCCCGGGACAGACAAGAGACCCAGTACTTC CASSSRDRQETQYF
TRBJ1-5 TRBV19 TRBD1 - TGTGCCAGTAGTATTGACAGGGGGCATGGCAATCAGCCCCAGCATTTT CASSIDRGHGNQPQHF
TRBJ1-6 TRBV7-8 - few TGTGCCAGCAGCGGAGAGACGAGGTCACCCCTCCACTTT CASSGETRSPLHF
TRBJ2-2 TRBV6-5 TRBD1 - TGTGCCAGCAGTTACGGACAGGGGAAGCTGTTTTTT CASSYGQGKLFF
TRBJ2-1 TRBV3-1/TRBV3-2 TRBD2 - TGTGCCAGCAGCCACCATCCAGTGGGACTAGCGGGAGGAGAGAATGAGCAGTTCTTC CASSHHPVGLAGGENEQFF
TRBJ2-2 TRBV28 - - TGTGCCAGCAGTTTATTTGGCGGGCGGACCGGGGAGCTGTTTTTT CASSLFGGRTGELFF
TRBJ1-2 TRBV13 - - TGTGCCAGCAGCATCCGGGACGGCAGCTATGGCTACACCTTC CASSIRDGSYGYTF
TRBJ2-7 TRBV7-9 - - TGTGCCAGCAGCTTCCCAGGGTGGGAGCAGTACTTC CASSFPGWEQYF
TRBJ1-1 TRBV29-1 - once TGCAGCGTTGAAGGGGGGGGCCAGAACACTGAAGCTTTCTTT CSVEGGGQNTEAFF
TRBJ2-1 TRBV6-5 - once TGTGCCAGCACAAACAGTGGCGGGTTGGCGTTCTTC CASTNSGGLAFF
TRBJ2-2 TRBV19 - - TGTGCCAGTAGTATATCTGTCACCGGGGAGCTGTTTTTT CASSISVTGELFF
TRBJ2-7 TRBV30 - - TGTGCCTGGAGTGTACAAAGCAAGTCCTACGAGCAGTACTTC CAWSVQSKSYEQYF
TRBJ2-7 TRBV5-8 - - TGTGCCAGCAGCTTGGCCCTCTCCTACGAGCAGTACTTC CASSLALSYEQYF
TRBJ2-1 TRBV27 TRBD2 few TGTGCCAGCAGTTTAGGAGGGAGGGCCTACAATGAGCAGTTCTTC CASSLGGRAYNEQFF
TRBJ1-6 TRBV27 - - TGTGCCAGCAGTTTAATAGGCTCTTTGGGGGATTCACCCCTCCACTTT CASSLIGSLGDSPLHF
TRBJ1-1 TRBV27 TRBD1 - TGTGCCAGCAGTTTCGGACAGGGAGGGACTGAAGCTTTCTTT CASSFGQGGTEAFF
TRBJ1-2 TRBV12-3/TRBV12-4 - - TGTGCCAGCAGTTTAAGCAGGTCGGAGGGCTACACCTTC CASSLSRSEGYTF
TRBJ1-2 TRBV3-1/TRBV3-2 - - TGTGCCAGCAGCCAAGAGGGACGGTTCTATGGCTACACCTTC CASSQEGRFYGYTF
TRBJ2-5 TRBV7-6 TRBD1 - TGTGCCAGCAGCTCACGACAGGGTTGGGAGACCCAGTACTTC CASSSRQGWETQYF
TRBJ2-7 TRBV9 TRBD2 - TGTGCCAGCAGCGTAGGTACGGGAGGGCCTTACGAGCAGTACTTC CASSVGTGGPYEQYF
TRBJ1-2 TRBV19 TRBD1 once TGTGCCAGTATCGCGAGGGACAGGGGCTATGGCTACACCTTC CASIARDRGYGYTF
TRBJ2-7 TRBV19 TRBD2 - TGTGCCAGTAGTATATTCGGGACTAGCGGATACGAGCAGTACTTC CASSIFGTSGYEQYF
TRBJ2-7 TRBV11-3 - - TGTGCCAGCAGCTCTGGCCAGGAGCAGTACTTC CASSSGQEQYF
TRBJ2-7 TRBV10-3 - - TGTGCCATCAGTGCTCCTCCGCCTGTGAACGAGCAGTACTTC CAISAPPPVNEQYF
TRBJ2-3 TRBV11-2 TRBD2 - TGTGCCAGCAGCTTAGTACCGCGCGGGAGGGCCGGTAGAACAGATACGCAGTATTTT CASSLVPRGRAGRTDTQYF
TRBJ1-5 TRBV9 TRBD1 - TGTGCCAGCAGCGTCGGACAGGGGCCGAATCAGCCCCAGCATTTT CASSVGQGPNQPQHF
TRBJ2-2 TRBV6-6 TRBD1 - TGTGCCAGCAGACCCACGACAGGGACCGGGGAGCTGTTTTTT CASRPTTGTGELFF
TRBJ1-1 TRBV5-3 - - TGTGCCAGACCAGGGGTCTCCATGAACACTGAAGCTTTCTTT CARPGVSMNTEAFF
TRBJ2-7 TRBV7-9 TRBD1 - TGTGCCAGCAGCTTTCCCACGACAGGGACGGCCTACGAGCAGTACTTC CASSFPTTGTAYEQYF
TRBJ2-4 TRBV2 - few TGTGCCAGCAGCACCTCCGGGACCAAGTCTCACTTC CASSTSGTKSHF
TRBJ1-5 TRBV4-1 - - TGCGCCAGCAGCCTCCGAGACCGTAGCAATCAGCCCCAGCATTTT CASSLRDRSNQPQHF
TRBJ2-2 TRBV19 TRBD1 few TGTGCCACCCTGTCCGGGACAGAGACCGGGGAGCTGTTTTTT CATLSGTETGELFF
TRBJ1-4 TRBV30 - - TGTGCCTGGAGTGTCGGCGGGGGGCGCCGCCTCAAGAATGAAAAACTGTTTTTT CAWSVGGGRRLKNEKLFF
TRBJ1-4 TRBV24-1 - - TGTGCCACCAGTGATAGGAGTGCAACTAATGAAAAACTGTTTTTT CATSDRSATNEKLFF
TRBJ1-2 TRBV25-1 TRBD1 once TGTGCCAGCAGTGCCCTCGACAGGGGGCACGGTTTC CASSALDRGHGF